Given below is one TCR beta chain in context. TCRdb recomputed calls from the 5' RACE reads with MiXCR, one row per CDR3 protein. Of approximately 150,000 distinct CDR3 sequences in the sample, 44% are singletons; the top ten hold approximately 14%. The CDR3 spans 16 residues. The germline gives CDR1 SGDLS, CDR2 YYNGEE. The V and J ends lost 6 bases and 3 bases respectively, with 19 bases between them. This specimen comes from a study of CD8 T cells in ankylosing spondylitis. The chain employs TRBV9 and TRBJ2-1; weak D call: TRBD2 (5 bases). Sequencing was performed on synovial fluid, either unsorted or a sorted T cell fraction (not recorded which). The receptor comes from a male donor with ankylosing spondylitis. The CDR3: CASTPYGFSGYNEQFF. The CDR3 DNA reads as TGTGCCAGCACCCCCTATGGGTTCAGCGGCTACAATGAGCAGTTCTTC.